This T cell receptor (beta chain) was recovered during a study of blood T cell repertoires in COVID-19. About the study: COVID-19 samples, acute and convalescent, were from the United States, Italy and Spain. T cells, B-cell-depleted T cells, or PBMCs provided the cDNA or gDNA that served as material.

CDR1 and CDR2 from the germline V gene are MNHEY and SMNVEV (reference sequence). The length of the CDR3 is 15 residues. V lost 6 bases, J lost 1 base, and 6 bases stayed unmatched. Original data processing: Reference gene primer amplification gave nucleated cell count estimates. The table came from immunoSEQ multiplex PCR; TCRdb's copy has only in-frame clones and leaves some out. V, J and clone size were drawn from that table, and D and trimming were deduced from the DNA. This table has tens of thousands of clones, approximately 80% appearing once. The V call is TRBV27, the J call TRBJ2-3; the match to TRBD2 covers 8 bases. This clonotype was obtained from an elderly man with acute or convalescent COVID-19. Source material: peripheral blood. CDR3 in amino acids: CASSISGARTDTQYF. The CDR3 DNA is TGTGCCAGCAGCATTAGCGGGGCCCGCACAGATACGCAGTATTTT.